The text below deals with one T cell receptor beta chain. The antigen remains unidentified. The data stem from a study of cytomegalovirus exposure and HLA in healthy donors. Study findings and constraints: One later analysis, an examination of the 100 to 150 validation repertoires, found that first-cohort TCR clusters tended to co-occur in them. Cytomegalovirus association was assigned to around 150 TCR beta chains.

The protocol was immunoSEQ multiplex PCR, while the TCRdb copy is restricted to in-frame clones and leaves out a portion. Counted here are tens of thousands of clones, roughly nine tenths occurring once; the ten biggest clones make up roughly 1%. This CDR3 spans 14 amino acids. Germline V gene data show CDR1 as SEHNR and CDR2 as FQNEAQ (reference sequence). V lost 1 base and J 4 bases, leaving 10 bases between the germline ends. This sequence was found in a man aged 18 to 30 in good health and CMV-seronegative. The rearrangement joins TRBV7-9 to TRBJ1-2; weak D call: TRBD1 (6 bases). The sample taken for sequencing was PBMCs. CDR3 loop: CASSLGGLVYGYTF. CDR3 DNA: TGTGCCAGCAGCTTAGGGGGGCTAGTCTATGGCTACACCTTC.